This TCR beta chain was profiled in a study of T cells after somatic rescue of genetic block. The data were produced by immunoSEQ multiplex PCR, yet TCRdb's version contains in-frame clones alone and is incomplete. The sample yields some 70,000 clones, approximately 91% seen once. Input material: peripheral blood mononuclear cells (PBMCs). This receptor was obtained from a man aged 25-45 years.

CDR3 sequence (DNA): TGTGCCAGCAGCTTAGATGTCAGGAGGACGAACACTGAAGCTTTCTTT. Amino acids: CASSLDVRRTNTEAFF. The chain uses TRBV7-8 and TRBJ1-1; D call uncertain. Trimming left V 1 base short and J 1 base short, with 13 bases between. The germline CDR1 and CDR2 sequences are SGHVS and FQNEAQ. This CDR3 contains 16 residues.